This T cell receptor (beta chain) appears in the sequencing data of a study of neoadjuvant anti-PD-1 for oral cavity cancer. Whole-study context: Before surgery, most patients got three to four biweekly 3 mg/kg nivolumab doses. Study-level results: Non-responders to neoadjuvant nivolumab had significantly more clonal PBMC T cells than responders. Higher pretreatment blood Treg/Th17 ratios correlated with higher pretreatment blood and lower post-treatment tumor TCRbeta clonality.

About this clone: Its antigen is undetermined.

The germline V gene has CDR1 MNHEY and CDR2 SMNVEV (reference sequence). The CDR3 runs 14 residues. V lost 8 bases to trimming and J lost 8 bases, with 21 bases between them. Sequencing used immunoSEQ multiplex PCR; TCRdb keeps in-frame clones, though not all of them. The repertoire holds approximately 17,000 clones, with approximately 79% as singletons. The sample here was PBMCs, taken before nivolumab (anti-PD-1) treatment. The gene calls are TRBV27 and TRBJ1-2, with a tentative D call TRBD1 (6 bases). This receptor was obtained from a person aged 35 to 85 with oral cavity squamous cell carcinoma. Here the CDR3 DNA reads TGTGCCAGCCGTCGATTCGGGGAGGGGGACGGCTACACCTTC. This gives the protein CASRRFGEGDGYTF.